Each of the 18 T cell receptor beta chains below was sequenced from the same sample in a study of blood T cell repertoires in COVID-19. This table comes from immunoSEQ multiplex PCR, and its TCRdb copy is limited to in-frame clones, with some not included. Here the sample spans about 290,000 clones, 89% being singletons. The specimen sequenced was PBMCs or T cells enriched from blood (not recorded which). Receptors were obtained from a woman aged 40-49 years who had recovered from COVID-19.

CDR3 in amino acids: CASSPSSIRNEQFF. The CDR3 nucleotides are TGTGCCAGCAGTCCTAGCTCTATACGGAATGAGCAGTTCTTC. The J gene is TRBJ2-1, the V gene TRBV2; D is possibly TRBD2 (5 bases). This CDR3 region has 14 residues. The V and J ends lost 5 bases and 7 bases respectively, with 15 bases between them. In germline, CDR1 is SNHLY, CDR2 FYNNEI.

The rearrangement joins TRBV29-1 to TRBJ1-5; no clear D gene. The CDR3 consists of 13 residues. CDR1 and CDR2 from the germline V gene are SQVTM and ANQGSEA. V lost 6 bases, J lost 1 base, and 10 bases lay in between. The CDR3 coding sequence is TGCAGCGTCCAAGCGGCGAGCAATCAGCCCCAGCATTTT. Translating it yields CSVQAASNQPQHF.

This clone was seen more than once but under ten times. In the same sample, other DNA sequences code for this CDR3. The chain uses TRBV29-1 and TRBJ1-1; TRBD1 might be the D (5 bases). Per the germline V gene, CDR1 is SQVTM and CDR2 is ANQGSEA. The CDR3 has 12 amino acids. Trimming took off 6 bases at V and 1 base at J, with 9 bases between the two ends. The CDR3 bases are TGCAGCGTAGGTACAGGGAACACTGAAGCTTTCTTT. Translating gives CSVGTGNTEAFF.

The chain has TRBV6-5 and TRBJ2-7, with 7 positions matching TRBD1. The CDR3 spans 13 residues. Per the germline V gene, CDR1 is MNHEY and CDR2 is SVGAGI. With V trimmed by 11 bases and J by 0 bases, 7 bases remained unmatched. The CDR3 DNA is TGTGCCGGGAAGGGACAGCACTCCTACGAGCAGTACTTC. Encoded protein: CAGKGQHSYEQYF.

The chain links TRBV13 to TRBJ2-7, with 12 positions matching TRBD2. Germline loops: CDR1 PRHDT, CDR2 FYEKMQ (reference sequence). The CDR3 has 15 residues. The V gene end was trimmed by 4 bases and the J gene end by 1 base; junction bases not matched to a gene: 2. In DNA form, the CDR3 reads TGTGCCAGCAGCTCCACTAGCGGGGGGTCCTACGAGCAGTACTTC. It specifies CASSSTSGGSYEQYF.

V is TRBV9 and J is TRBJ2-5; D unclear. Per germline, CDR1 SGDLS and CDR2 YYNGEE. V was clipped by 4 bases and J by 4 bases, with 5 bases between them. The CDR3 contains 11 residues. CDR3 DNA: TGTGCCAGCAGCCCAGGAGAGACCCAGTACTTC. Translation: CASSPGETQYF.

CDR3 loop: CASSSTGTGNTIYF. CDR3 DNA sequence: TGTGCCAGCAGTTCGACAGGGACCGGAAACACCATATATTTT. This chain connects TRBV28 to TRBJ1-3; TRBD1 matches at 7 bases. This CDR3 has 14 amino acids. Germline CDR1 is MDHEN and CDR2 is SYDVKM. The V and J ends lost 4 bases and 4 bases, in that order; junction bases with no gene match: 4.

V gene TRBV19 combines with J gene TRBJ2-1; D is uncertain. There are 13 residues in the CDR3. Germline V gene sequence: CDR1 LNHDA, CDR2 SQIVND (reference sequence). The germline V and J ends were trimmed by 7 bases and 8 bases, with 15 bases remaining between them. CDR3 region: CASTYGLGDEQFF. The CDR3 nucleotides are TGTGCCAGTACCTACGGTTTGGGCGATGAGCAGTTCTTC.

The chain combines TRBV11-2 with TRBJ1-2; the D gene is possibly TRBD1 (6 bases). V was shortened by 5 bases and J by 4 bases, with 14 bases between the two germline ends. Germline assignment: CDR1 SGHAT and CDR2 FQNNGV. The CDR3 spans 14 residues. The CDR3 nucleotides are TGTGCCAGCAGCCCCGCAGGGGCACCCTATGGCTACACCTTC. It is translated as CASSPAGAPYGYTF.

The chain couples TRBV30 to TRBJ2-1; 7 positions match TRBD2. The germline gives CDR1 GTSNPN, CDR2 SVGIG (reference sequence). With V trimmed by 2 bases and J by 3 bases, 4 bases remained unmatched. CDR3 length: 14 amino acids. The CDR3 here is CAWSWREGYNEQFF. CDR3 coding DNA: TGTGCCTGGAGTTGGAGGGAGGGCTACAATGAGCAGTTCTTC. The whole variable domain, remainder taken from reference TRBV30 and TRBJ2-1, is SQTIHQWPATLVQPVGSPLSLECTVEGTSNPNLYWYRQAAGRGLQLLFYSVGIGQISSEVPQNLSASRPQDRQFILSSKKLLLSDSGFYLCAWSWREGYNEQFFGPGTRLTVL.

The CDR3: CASSFSTSGRSNEQFF. Here the CDR3 DNA reads TGTGCCAGCAGCTTTAGTACTAGCGGGAGATCCAATGAGCAGTTCTTC. The chain is built from TRBV7-8 and TRBJ2-1; 11 bases match TRBD2. J gave up 6 bases and V 3 bases, and 7 bases lay outside the gene matches. Germline V gene lookup returns CDR1 SGHVS and CDR2 FQNEAQ. The CDR3 runs 16 residues.

The chain employs TRBV4-3 and TRBJ2-7, with TRBD1 matching 7 bases. The germline gives CDR1 LGHNA, CDR2 YSLEER. This CDR3 has 19 residues. V shed 0 bases, J shed 0 bases, and the junction held 14 bases outside the gene matches. The CDR3 here is CASSQDIGTEHQISYEQYF. CDR3 bases: TGCGCCAGCAGCCAAGATATCGGGACAGAGCACCAAATCTCCTACGAGCAGTACTTC.

V and J are TRBV4-1 and TRBJ1-1; tentatively, D is TRBD1 (5 bases). This CDR3 contains 18 residues. Per germline, CDR1 MGHRA and CDR2 YSYEKL. Between the trimmed V and J ends, which lost 4 bases and 2 bases, there was a span of 23 bases. CDR3 sequence: CASSLPLSLGQRNTEAFF. CDR3 DNA: TGCGCCAGCAGCCTCCCCTTGAGTTTAGGACAACGCAACACTGAAGCTTTCTTT.

The V gene is TRBV2, the J gene TRBJ1-2, with 11 nucleotides matching TRBD1. The CDR3 is 13 amino acids. The V gene's germline CDR1 is SNHLY and CDR2 FYNNEI. Losses at the gene ends were 8 bases for V and 3 bases for J; bases not matched to a gene: 2. CDR3 in DNA: TGTGCCAGCGGACAGGGGGCGGACTATGGCTACACCTTC. The encoded protein is CASGQGADYGYTF.

V usage is TRBV12-5 and J usage is TRBJ2-1; no clear D. From germline, CDR1 is LGHNT and CDR2 FRNRAP. The CDR3 has 13 amino acids. V lost 5 bases to trimming and J lost 9 bases, with 14 bases between them. DNA of the CDR3: TGTGCTAGTGGTCCCACATGGGCAGGTGAGCAGTTCTTC. It translates to CASGPTWAGEQFF.

The V and J genes are TRBV24-1 and TRBJ2-1; 8 bases are a match to TRBD1. Germline trimming cut 5 bases from V and 12 bases from J; bases unmatched to any gene: 5. Looked up from germline, CDR1 is KGHDR and CDR2 is SFDVKD. The CDR3 runs to 12 residues. The CDR3 nucleotides read TGTGCCACCAGTGCCGGACAGGGCGGGCAGTTCTTC. This encodes CATSAGQGGQFF.

The chain joins TRBV12-3 or TRBV12-4 to TRBJ1-2; 8 nucleotides line up with TRBD1. CDR3 length equals 13 residues. The V and J ends lost 8 bases and 4 bases, in that order; junction bases with no gene match: 6. CDR3 protein: CASGQGRFYGYTF. In nucleotides, the CDR3 is TGTGCCAGCGGACAGGGTCGCTTCTATGGCTACACCTTC.

V and J are TRBV5-1 and TRBJ2-5, with TRBD2 matching over 11 bases. The CDR3 extends over 16 amino acids. Germline-derived CDR1 and CDR2 are SGHRS and YFSETQ. With 0 bases clipped from V and 4 bases from J, the junction kept 5 bases outside the gene matches. The DNA for the CDR3 is TGCGCCAGCAGCTTGGGACTAGCGGGATTTCTAGAGACCCAGTACTTC. This encodes CASSLGLAGFLETQYF.